The 26 T cell receptor beta chains in this list originate from one sample, sequenced in a study of CD8 T cell repertoires and HIV-1 epitope variants. These receptors lack a known antigen. Repertoires were generated with immunoSEQ multiplex PCR, while TCRdb's copy carries only in-frame clones and drops some. The table lists some 4,600 clones, 50% to 80% of them singletons, with 45% to 55% in the top ten. Material for sequencing was cultured CD8+ T cells derived from PBMCs. The receptor source for this set is a male donor with HIV.

This clone has just a few counts. J is TRBJ1-1 and V is TRBV10-2, with D possibly matching TRBD1 (5 bases). This CDR3 is built from 14 residues. V shed 5 bases and J shed 9 bases, with 19 bases lying between them. The germline CDR1 and CDR2 sequences are WSHSY and SAAADI. CDR3 bases: TGCGCCAGCAGTCCCACGGGGGAAACAGGACAAGCTTTCTTT. The encoded protein is CASSPTGETGQAFF.

This chain links TRBV25-1 with TRBJ2-7; D may match TRBD1 or TRBD2 (5 bases each). From germline, CDR1 is MGHDK and CDR2 SYGVNS. V lost 3 bases and J lost 4, with 13 bases in between. The CDR3 sequence is 14 residues long. CDR3 bases: TGTGCCAGCAGTGAGGGGGACGGACGATACGAGCAGTACTTC. Amino acids: CASSEGDGRYEQYF.

The rearrangement joins TRBV27 to TRBJ2-4, with D perhaps matching TRBD1 (8 bases). The CDR3 consists of 14 residues. Trimming removed 5 bases from V and 8 bases from J, with 16 bases in between. Germline assignment: CDR1 MNHEY and CDR2 SMNVEV (reference sequence). As DNA, the CDR3 is TGTGCCAGCAGTGTACAGGGGGAGGGGGACATTCAGTACTTC. Protein: CASSVQGEGDIQYF.

The chain has TRBV2 and TRBJ2-3, with D maybe TRBD2 (6 bases). Germline V CDR1 and CDR2: SNHLY, FYNNEI. This CDR3 is built from 15 residues. V shed 3 bases and J shed 4 bases, with 14 bases lying between them. The CDR3 bases are TGTGCCAGCAGTGAGGCATGGGGGGAGGCAGATACGCAGTATTTT. This sequence encodes CASSEAWGEADTQYF. The entire variable domain, with the rest obtained from reference TRBV2 and TRBJ2-3, is as follows: EPEVTQTPSHQVTQMGQEVILRCVPISNHLYFYWYRQILGQKVEFLVSFYNNEISEKSEIFDDQFSVERPDGSNFTLKIRSTKLEDSAMYFCASSEAWGEADTQYFGPGTRLTVL.

The J gene is TRBJ2-1, the V gene TRBV6-5; 8 nucleotides line up with TRBD2. V shed 9 bases and J 4 bases; nucleotides not matched to a gene: 11. CDR1 is MNHEY, CDR2 SVGAGI, per germline. The CDR3 has 15 residues. The CDR3 loop reads CASSSGSIGYNEQFF. The DNA for the CDR3 is TGTGCCAGTTCTAGCGGGTCCATCGGATACAATGAGCAGTTCTTC.

This chain uses TRBV4-1 with TRBJ2-3; D possibly matches TRBD1 or TRBD2 (5 bases each). Germline V CDR1 and CDR2: MGHRA, YSYEKL. The germline V and J ends were trimmed by 0 bases and 1 base, with 8 bases remaining between them. The CDR3 covers 15 residues. This CDR3 is CASSQDRGGTDTQYF. CDR3 bases: TGCGCCAGCAGCCAAGATCGAGGGGGCACAGATACGCAGTATTTT.

This clone was found a few times. This chain connects TRBV13 to TRBJ1-2; TRBD1 agrees at 7 bases. Trimming took 4 bases from V and 2 from J; bases not matched to a gene: 13. This CDR3 comprises 17 residues. Germline lookup yields CDR1 PRHDT and CDR2 FYEKMQ (reference sequence). CDR3 in amino acids: CASSSNDREKPNYGYTF. The CDR3 DNA reads as TGTGCCAGCAGCTCCAACGACAGGGAAAAACCGAACTATGGCTACACCTTC.

J is TRBJ2-1 and V is TRBV25-1; no reliable D call. Trimming left V 7 bases short and J 3 bases short, with 13 bases between. This CDR3 spans 14 amino acids. CDR1 and CDR2 from the germline V gene are MGHDK and SYGVNS. This CDR3 is CASMTPASYNEQFF. The CDR3 DNA reads as TGTGCCAGCATGACCCCCGCCAGCTACAATGAGCAGTTCTTC.

The CDR3 sequence is CASSPGLIRGNEQFF. The DNA of the CDR3 is TGTGCCAGCAGCCCCGGATTAATTAGGGGGAATGAGCAGTTCTTC. This sequence joins TRBV5-6 and TRBJ2-1, with TRBD1 as a possible D gene (6 bases). The germline V gene has CDR1 SGHDT and CDR2 YYEEEE. Trimming stripped 4 bases from V and 7 bases from J, with 18 bases between. The CDR3 spans 15 residues.

This clone was counted between two and nine times. The chain recombines TRBV7-8 with TRBJ1-2; D gene uncertain. Trimming shortened V by 1 base and J by 2 bases, and 11 bases separated the two germline ends. CDR1 SGHVS and CDR2 FQNEAQ come from the germline V gene. The CDR3 spans 15 residues. The DNA for the CDR3 is TGTGCCAGCAGCTTAGAAGAGGTTTCGAACTATGGCTACACCTTC. It encodes CASSLEEVSNYGYTF.

This chain links TRBV5-3 with TRBJ2-1; the match to TRBD2 covers 9 bases. TRBV5-3 is an open reading frame whose function is uncertain. The V segment lost 2 bases and the J segment 4 bases; nucleotides outside the gene matches: 7. The CDR3 consists of 16 residues. The CDR3 bases are TGTGCCAGAAGCTTTGGCGCTAGCGGGGTTTACAATGAGCAGTTCTTC. This codes for CARSFGASGVYNEQFF.

The chain recombines TRBV7-3 with TRBJ2-1, with a tentative D call TRBD1 (6 bases). Trimming left V 5 bases short and J 2 bases short, with 16 bases between. In germline, CDR1 is SGHTA, CDR2 FQGTGA. This CDR3 has 16 residues. CDR3 sequence reads: CASSPGTGLTYNEQFF. CDR3 bases: TGTGCCAGCAGCCCTGGTACAGGGCTTACCTACAATGAGCAGTTCTTC.

The J gene is TRBJ1-6, the V gene TRBV5-4; 7 nucleotides line up with TRBD1. CDR1 SGHNT and CDR2 YYREEE come from the germline V gene (reference sequence). J gave up 5 bases and V 1 base, and 6 bases lay outside the gene matches. The CDR3 has 16 amino acids. The CDR3 protein is CASSLNYGTDNSPLHF. The DNA for the CDR3 is TGTGCCAGCAGCTTGAATTATGGGACAGATAATTCACCCCTCCACTTT.

The rearrangement links TRBV19 to TRBJ2-7, with 9 bases aligning to TRBD1. Germline V gene lookup returns CDR1 LNHDA and CDR2 SQIVND (reference sequence). The V and J ends lost 6 bases and 3 bases, in that order; junction bases with no gene match: 9. The CDR3 covers 15 residues. The DNA for the CDR3 is TGTGCCAGTAGGTCAGCGGGACAGGGCTTCTACGAGCAGTACTTC. Translated, it gives CASRSAGQGFYEQYF.

This rearrangement joins TRBV27 to TRBJ1-1; TRBD1 is a possible D gene (5 bases). The CDR3 sequence is 15 residues long. Germline-derived CDR1 and CDR2 are MNHEY and SMNVEV (reference sequence). V shed 2 bases and J shed 5 bases, with 15 bases lying between them. The CDR3 bases are TGTGCCAGCAGTTTAGGCTGGGGGGAAAGAACTGAAGCTTTCTTT. This translates into CASSLGWGERTEAFF.

This chain connects TRBV29-1 to TRBJ1-1, with TRBD1 as a possible D gene (6 bases). This CDR3 is built from 16 residues. The germline gives CDR1 SQVTM, CDR2 ANQGSEA. V was pared by 4 bases and J by 1 base, with 19 bases between. This chain's CDR3 is CSVVRFARGENTEAFF. CDR3 nucleotides: TGCAGCGTTGTGAGGTTCGCAAGGGGGGAGAACACTGAAGCTTTCTTT. Based on the CDR3 plus reference TRBV29-1 and TRBJ1-1, the full variable domain is SAVISQKPSRDICQRGTSLTIQCQVDSQVTMMFWYRQQPGQSLTLIATANQGSEATYESGFVIDKFPISRPNLTFSTLTVSNMSPEDSSIYLCSVVRFARGENTEAFFGQGTRLTVV.

The gene calls are TRBV4-1 and TRBJ2-1; TRBD2 matches 9 bases. The CDR3 is 16 residues long. Trimming took 3 bases from V and 5 from J; bases not matched to a gene: 8. Per the germline V gene, CDR1 is MGHRA and CDR2 is YSYEKL. The CDR3 region has the DNA TGCGCCAGCAGCCATGTCTCCGCGGGAGGGGACAATGAGCAGTTCTTC. This encodes CASSHVSAGGDNEQFF.

This clone was seen a handful of times. The V gene is TRBV28, the J gene TRBJ1-2, with D unclear. The germline V and J ends were trimmed by 5 bases and 10 bases, with 14 bases remaining between them. The CDR3 is 12 amino acids. Germline-derived CDR1 and CDR2 are MDHEN and SYDVKM. The CDR3 DNA is TGTGCCAGCAGTATAGGAGATTTTGTCTACACCTTC. This sequence encodes CASSIGDFVYTF.

J is TRBJ1-2 and V is TRBV25-1; maybe TRBD1 (6 bases). Germline CDR1 MGHDK, CDR2 SYGVNS. Trimming removed 1 base at V and 8 bases at J, with 11 bases between. The CDR3 totals 13 residues. CDR3 in DNA: TGTGCCAGCAGTGAATTAACAGGGAGAGGCTACACCTTC. It specifies CASSELTGRGYTF.

The chain couples TRBV27 to TRBJ1-5, with 8 bases that match TRBD1. Germline values: CDR1 MNHEY, CDR2 SMNVEV (reference sequence). The CDR3 totals 16 residues. Trimming at V came to 8 bases and at J to 0 bases, leaving 9 bases not matched to a gene. The CDR3 DNA reads TGTGCCAGCCGATCAGGGGGCAGGGGTAGCAATCAGCCCCAGCATTTT. Encoded protein: CASRSGGRGSNQPQHF.

The chain has TRBV18 and TRBJ1-1, with D unresolved. V lost 6 bases and J lost 1, with 15 bases in between. From germline, CDR1 is KGHSH and CDR2 LQKENI. This CDR3 comprises 15 residues. CDR3 sequence: CASSRYKRGNTEAFF. For the CDR3, the DNA is TGTGCCAGCTCGCGCTACAAGCGAGGGAACACTGAAGCTTTCTTT.

This clone was seen only once. V is TRBV28 and J is TRBJ2-1; 11 nucleotides agree with TRBD1. Per the germline V gene, CDR1 is MDHEN and CDR2 is SYDVKM. V lost 5 bases, J lost 6 bases, and 6 bases stayed unmatched. The CDR3 runs 15 residues. The CDR3 protein is CASSPPGTGGNEQFF. CDR3 coding DNA: TGTGCCAGCAGTCCCCCCGGGACAGGGGGCAATGAGCAGTTCTTC.

The chain employs TRBV27 and TRBJ2-2, with 7 bases that match TRBD1. Germline values: CDR1 MNHEY, CDR2 SMNVEV (reference sequence). Trimming removed 6 bases from V and 0 bases from J; junction bases left unmatched: 4. This CDR3 comprises 15 residues. The CDR3: CASRPGTANTGELFF. In nucleotides, the CDR3 is TGTGCCAGCAGGCCCGGGACAGCGAACACCGGGGAGCTGTTTTTT.

The chain links TRBV7-9 to TRBJ2-6; 12 nucleotides agree with TRBD2. CDR1 is SEHNR, CDR2 FQNEAQ, per germline (reference sequence). The CDR3 consists of 19 residues. The ends lost 5 bases at V and 2 bases at J; junction bases unmatched: 10. The CDR3 DNA reads TGTGCCAGCAGCCCGACCCGGCTAGCGGGAGGGGCTGGGGCCAACGTCCTGACTTTC. The encoded protein is CASSPTRLAGGAGANVLTF. The full variable domain, rest sourced from reference TRBV7-9 and TRBJ2-6, is DTGVSQNPRHKITKRGQNVTFRCDPISEHNRLYWYRQTLGQGPEFLTYFQNEAQLEKSRLLSDRFSAERPKGSFSTLEIQRTEQGDSAMYLCASSPTRLAGGAGANVLTFGAGSRLTVL.

This clone counts as medium-sized (0.01 to 0.1%). The V call is TRBV19, the J call TRBJ2-7; D may be TRBD1 (7 bases). V dropped 1 base and J dropped 3 bases, with 13 bases sitting between them. The CDR3 has 15 amino acids. Germline CDR1 reads LNHDA; CDR2 reads SQIVND (reference sequence). CDR3 protein: CASSIAGDSLYEQYF. As DNA, the CDR3 is TGTGCCAGTAGTATAGCGGGGGACAGCCTCTACGAGCAGTACTTC.

V is TRBV28 and J is TRBJ2-1; TRBD2 is a possible D gene (6 bases). V lost 4 bases to trimming and J lost 2 bases, with 18 bases between them. The CDR3 length is 17 residues. The germline V gene encodes CDR1 MDHEN and CDR2 SYDVKM. DNA of the CDR3: TGTGCCAGCAGTTCCTCTCTCTTTGCGGGAACCTACAATGAGCAGTTCTTC. Protein sequence: CASSSSLFAGTYNEQFF.